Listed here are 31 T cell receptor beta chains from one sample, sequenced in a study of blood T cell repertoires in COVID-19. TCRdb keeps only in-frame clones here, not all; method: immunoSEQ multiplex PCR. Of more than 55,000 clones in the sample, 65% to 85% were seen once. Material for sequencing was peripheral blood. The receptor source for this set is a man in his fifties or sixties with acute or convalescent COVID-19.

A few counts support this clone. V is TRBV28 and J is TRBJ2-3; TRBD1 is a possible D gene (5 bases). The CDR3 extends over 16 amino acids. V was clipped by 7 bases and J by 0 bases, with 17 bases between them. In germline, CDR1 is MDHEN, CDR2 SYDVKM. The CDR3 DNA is TGTGCCAGCACTCTACAGGCGGCACTTAGCACAGATACGCAGTATTTT. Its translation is CASTLQAALSTDTQYF.

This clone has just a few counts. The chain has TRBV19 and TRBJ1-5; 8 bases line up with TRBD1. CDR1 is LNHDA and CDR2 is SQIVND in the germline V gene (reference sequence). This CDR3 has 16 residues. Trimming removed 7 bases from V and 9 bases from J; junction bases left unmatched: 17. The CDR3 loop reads CASTATGTGDMRPQHF. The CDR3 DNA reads TGTGCCAGTACTGCTACCGGGACAGGTGATATGCGGCCCCAGCATTTT. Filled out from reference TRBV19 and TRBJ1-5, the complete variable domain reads DGGITQSPKYLFRKEGQNVTLSCEQNLNHDAMYWYRQDPGQGLRLIYYSQIVNDFQKGDIAEGYSVSREKKESFPLTVTSAQKNPTAFYLCASTATGTGDMRPQHFGDGTRLSIL.

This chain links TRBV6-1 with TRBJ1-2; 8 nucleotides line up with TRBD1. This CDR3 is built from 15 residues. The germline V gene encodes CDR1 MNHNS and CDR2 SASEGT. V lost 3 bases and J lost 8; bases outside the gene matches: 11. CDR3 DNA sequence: TGTGCCAGCAGTGACAGTGGACAGGGTCATAAGGGCTACACCTTC. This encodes CASSDSGQGHKGYTF.

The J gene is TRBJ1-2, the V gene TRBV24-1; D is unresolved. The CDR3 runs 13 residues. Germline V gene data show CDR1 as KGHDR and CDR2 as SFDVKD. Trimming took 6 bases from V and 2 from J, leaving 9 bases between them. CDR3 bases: TGTGCCACCAGTCGCGGGATCAACTATGGCTACACCTTC. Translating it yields CATSRGINYGYTF.

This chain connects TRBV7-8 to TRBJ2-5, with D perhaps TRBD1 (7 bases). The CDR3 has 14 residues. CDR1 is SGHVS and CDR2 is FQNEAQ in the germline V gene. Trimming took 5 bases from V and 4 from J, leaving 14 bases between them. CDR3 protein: CASSARGAGETQYF. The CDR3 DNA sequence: TGTGCCAGCAGCGCCAGGGGGGCAGGAGAGACCCAGTACTTC. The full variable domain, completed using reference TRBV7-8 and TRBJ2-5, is GAGVSQSPRYKVAKRGQDVALRCDPISGHVSLFWYQQALGQGPEFLTYFQNEAQLDKSGLPSDRFFAERPEGSVSTLKIQRTQQEDSAVYLCASSARGAGETQYFGPGTRLLVL.

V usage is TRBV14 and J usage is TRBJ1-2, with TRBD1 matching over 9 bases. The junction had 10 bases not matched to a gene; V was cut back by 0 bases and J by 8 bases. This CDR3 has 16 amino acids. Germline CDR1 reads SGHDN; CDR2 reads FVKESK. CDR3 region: CASSQDLGTGSKGYTF. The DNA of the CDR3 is TGTGCCAGCAGCCAAGATCTCGGGACAGGGAGTAAGGGCTACACCTTC.

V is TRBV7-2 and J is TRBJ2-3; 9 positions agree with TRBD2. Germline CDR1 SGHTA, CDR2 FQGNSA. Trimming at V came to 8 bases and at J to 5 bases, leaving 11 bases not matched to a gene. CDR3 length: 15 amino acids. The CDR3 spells CASRPGLAFVDTQYF. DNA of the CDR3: TGTGCCAGCCGCCCGGGACTAGCCTTTGTAGATACGCAGTATTTT. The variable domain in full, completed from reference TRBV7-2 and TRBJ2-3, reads GAGVSQSPSNKVTEKGKDVELRCDPISGHTALYWYRQSLGQGLEFLIYFQGNSAPDKSGLPSDRFSAERTGGSVSTLTIQRTQQEDSAVYLCASRPGLAFVDTQYFGPGTRLTVL.

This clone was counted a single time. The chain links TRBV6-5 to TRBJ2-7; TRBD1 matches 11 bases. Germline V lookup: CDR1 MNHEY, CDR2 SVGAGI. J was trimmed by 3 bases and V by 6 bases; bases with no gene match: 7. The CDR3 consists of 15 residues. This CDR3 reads CASRGPGTGGYEQYF. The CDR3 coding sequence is TGTGCCAGCAGGGGCCCCGGGACAGGGGGCTACGAGCAGTACTTC.

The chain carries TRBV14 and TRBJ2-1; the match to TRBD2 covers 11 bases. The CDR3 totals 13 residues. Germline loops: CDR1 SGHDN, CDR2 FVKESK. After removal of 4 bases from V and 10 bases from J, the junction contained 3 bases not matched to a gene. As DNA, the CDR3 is TGTGCCAGCAGCCCCCGGACTAGCGGGGAGCAGTTCTTC. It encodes CASSPRTSGEQFF. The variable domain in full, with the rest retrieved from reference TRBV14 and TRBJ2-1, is EAGVTQFPSHSVIEKGQTVTLRCDPISGHDNLYWYRRVMGKEIKFLLHFVKESKQDESGMPNNRFLAERTGGTYSTLKVQPAELEDSGVYFCASSPRTSGEQFFGPGTRLTVL.

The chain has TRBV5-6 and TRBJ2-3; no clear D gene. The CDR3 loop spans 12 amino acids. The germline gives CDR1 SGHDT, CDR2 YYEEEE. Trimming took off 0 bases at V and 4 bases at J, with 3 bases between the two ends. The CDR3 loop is CASSLASDTQYF. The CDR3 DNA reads TGTGCCAGCAGCTTGGCCTCAGATACGCAGTATTTT.

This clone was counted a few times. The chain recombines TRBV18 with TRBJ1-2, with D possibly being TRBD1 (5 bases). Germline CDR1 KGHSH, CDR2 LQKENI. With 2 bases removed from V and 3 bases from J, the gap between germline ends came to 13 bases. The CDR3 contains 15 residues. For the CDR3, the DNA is TGTGCCAGCTCACCAAATGGTGGGGCGTACTATGGCTACACCTTC. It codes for CASSPNGGAYYGYTF. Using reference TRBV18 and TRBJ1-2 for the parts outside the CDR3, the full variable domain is NAGVMQNPRHLVRRRGQEARLRCSPMKGHSHVYWYRQLPEEGLKFMVYLQKENIIDESGMPKERFSAEFPKEGPSILRIQQVVRGDSAAYFCASSPNGGAYYGYTFGSGTRLTVV.

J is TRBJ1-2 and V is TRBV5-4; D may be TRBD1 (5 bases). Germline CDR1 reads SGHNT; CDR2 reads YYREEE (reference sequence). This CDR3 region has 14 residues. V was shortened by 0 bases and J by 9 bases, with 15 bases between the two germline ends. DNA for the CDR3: TGTGCCAGCAGCTTGGTCGGGGGGGATAGGAGCTACACCTTC. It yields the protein CASSLVGGDRSYTF.

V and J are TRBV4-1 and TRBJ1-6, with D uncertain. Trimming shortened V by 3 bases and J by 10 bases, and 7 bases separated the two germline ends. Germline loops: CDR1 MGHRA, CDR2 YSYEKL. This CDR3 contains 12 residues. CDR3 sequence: CASSHGESPLHF. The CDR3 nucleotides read TGCGCCAGCAGCCACGGGGAATCACCCCTCCACTTT.

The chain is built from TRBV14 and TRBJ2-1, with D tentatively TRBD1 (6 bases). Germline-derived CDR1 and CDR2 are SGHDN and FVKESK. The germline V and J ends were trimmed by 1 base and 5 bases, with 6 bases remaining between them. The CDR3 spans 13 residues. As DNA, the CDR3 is TGTGCCAGCAGCCAAGGGACAGACAATGAGCAGTTCTTC. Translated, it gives CASSQGTDNEQFF.

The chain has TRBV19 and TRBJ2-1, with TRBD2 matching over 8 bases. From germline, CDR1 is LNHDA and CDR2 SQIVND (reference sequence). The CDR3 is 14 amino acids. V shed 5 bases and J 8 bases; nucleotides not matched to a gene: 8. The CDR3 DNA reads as TGTGCCAGTAGTCTCGACGGGGGACTAGATGAGCAGTTCTTC. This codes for CASSLDGGLDEQFF.

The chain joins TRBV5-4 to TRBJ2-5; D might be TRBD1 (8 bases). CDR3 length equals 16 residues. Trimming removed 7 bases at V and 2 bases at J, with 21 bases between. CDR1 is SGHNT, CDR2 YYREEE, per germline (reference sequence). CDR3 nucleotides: TGTGCCAGCCAGCCACTGGGGGGGGACAGGCAAGAGACCCAGTACTTC. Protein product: CASQPLGGDRQETQYF.

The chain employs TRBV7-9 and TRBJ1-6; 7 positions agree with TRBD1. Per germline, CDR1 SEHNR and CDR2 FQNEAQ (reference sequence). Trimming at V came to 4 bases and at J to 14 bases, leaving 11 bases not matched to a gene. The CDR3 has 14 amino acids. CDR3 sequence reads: CASSSGFGDRALHF. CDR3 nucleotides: TGTGCCAGCAGCTCTGGCTTCGGGGACAGAGCCCTCCACTTT.

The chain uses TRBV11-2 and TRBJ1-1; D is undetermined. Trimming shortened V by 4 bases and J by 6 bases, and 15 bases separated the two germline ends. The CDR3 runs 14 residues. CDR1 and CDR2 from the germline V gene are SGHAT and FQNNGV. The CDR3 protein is CASSSPTSGAEAFF. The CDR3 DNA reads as TGTGCCAGCAGCTCCCCCACCTCCGGGGCTGAAGCTTTCTTT.

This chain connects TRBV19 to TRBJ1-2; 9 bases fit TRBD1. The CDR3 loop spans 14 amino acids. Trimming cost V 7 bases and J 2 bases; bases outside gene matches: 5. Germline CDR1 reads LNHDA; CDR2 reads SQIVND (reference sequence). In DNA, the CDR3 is TGTGCCAGTACCATCGGGACAGGGAACTATGGCTACACCTTC. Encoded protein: CASTIGTGNYGYTF. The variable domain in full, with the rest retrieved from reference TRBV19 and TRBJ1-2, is DGGITQSPKYLFRKEGQNVTLSCEQNLNHDAMYWYRQDPGQGLRLIYYSQIVNDFQKGDIAEGYSVSREKKESFPLTVTSAQKNPTAFYLCASTIGTGNYGYTFGSGTRLTVV.

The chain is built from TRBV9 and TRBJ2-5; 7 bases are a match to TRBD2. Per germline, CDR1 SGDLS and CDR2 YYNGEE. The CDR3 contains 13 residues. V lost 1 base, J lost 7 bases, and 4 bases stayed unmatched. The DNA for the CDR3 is TGTGCCAGCAGCGTAACTAGCGAAGGGACCCAGTACTTC. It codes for CASSVTSEGTQYF.

The CDR3 DNA reads as TGTGCCAGTAGTCGGGGGACAGAAGGAAACACCATATATTTT. Amino acids: CASSRGTEGNTIYF. The V call is TRBV19, the J call TRBJ1-3, with TRBD1 matching 7 bases. Germline CDR1 LNHDA, CDR2 SQIVND (reference sequence). V dropped 5 bases and J dropped 4; count of bases not matched to a gene: 5. CDR3 length equals 14 residues. Together with reference TRBV19 and TRBJ1-3, the CDR3 gives the full variable domain: DGGITQSPKYLFRKEGQNVTLSCEQNLNHDAMYWYRQDPGQGLRLIYYSQIVNDFQKGDIAEGYSVSREKKESFPLTVTSAQKNPTAFYLCASSRGTEGNTIYFGEGSWLTVV.

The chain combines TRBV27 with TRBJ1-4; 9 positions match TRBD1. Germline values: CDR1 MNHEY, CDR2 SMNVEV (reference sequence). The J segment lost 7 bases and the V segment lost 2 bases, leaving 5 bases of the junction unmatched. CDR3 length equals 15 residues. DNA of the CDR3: TGTGCCAGCAGTTTAATCGGACAGGGGTTTGAAAAACTGTTTTTT. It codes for CASSLIGQGFEKLFF. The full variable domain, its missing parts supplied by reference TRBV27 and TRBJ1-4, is EAQVTQNPRYLITVTGKKLTVTCSQNMNHEYMSWYRQDPGLGLRQIYYSMNVEVTDKGDVPEGYKVSRKEKRNFPLILESPSPNQTSLYFCASSLIGQGFEKLFFGSGTQLSVL.

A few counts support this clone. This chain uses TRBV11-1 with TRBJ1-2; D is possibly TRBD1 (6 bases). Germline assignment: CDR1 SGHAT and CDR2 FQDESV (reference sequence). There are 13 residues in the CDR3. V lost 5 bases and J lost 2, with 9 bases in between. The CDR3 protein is CASSPDRNYGYTF. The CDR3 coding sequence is TGTGCCAGCAGCCCGGACAGAAACTATGGCTACACCTTC.

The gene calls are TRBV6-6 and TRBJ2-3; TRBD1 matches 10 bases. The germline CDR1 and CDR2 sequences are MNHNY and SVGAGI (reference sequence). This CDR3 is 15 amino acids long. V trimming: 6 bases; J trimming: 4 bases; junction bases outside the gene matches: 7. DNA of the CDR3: TGTGCCAGCAGAATTGGACAGGGGGGGGCAGATACGCAGTATTTT. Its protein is CASRIGQGGADTQYF.

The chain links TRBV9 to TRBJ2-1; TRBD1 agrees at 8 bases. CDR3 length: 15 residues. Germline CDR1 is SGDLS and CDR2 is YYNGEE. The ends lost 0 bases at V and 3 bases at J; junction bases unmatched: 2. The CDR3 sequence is CASSVDRGDYNEQFF. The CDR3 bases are TGTGCCAGCAGCGTAGACAGGGGGGACTACAATGAGCAGTTCTTC.

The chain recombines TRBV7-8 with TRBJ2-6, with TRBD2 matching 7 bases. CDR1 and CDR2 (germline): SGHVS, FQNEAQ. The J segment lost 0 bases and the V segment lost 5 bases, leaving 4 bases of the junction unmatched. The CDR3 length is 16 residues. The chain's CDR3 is CASSRGGSSGANVLTF. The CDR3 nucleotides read TGTGCCAGCAGCCGCGGGGGTAGCTCTGGGGCCAACGTCCTGACTTTC.

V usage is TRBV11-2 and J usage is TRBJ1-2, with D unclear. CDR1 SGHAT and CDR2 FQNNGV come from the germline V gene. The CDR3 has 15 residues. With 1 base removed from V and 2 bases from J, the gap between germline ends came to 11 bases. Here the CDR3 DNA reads TGTGCCAGCAGCTTAGGAGTTGGGCCCAACTATGGCTACACCTTC. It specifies CASSLGVGPNYGYTF.

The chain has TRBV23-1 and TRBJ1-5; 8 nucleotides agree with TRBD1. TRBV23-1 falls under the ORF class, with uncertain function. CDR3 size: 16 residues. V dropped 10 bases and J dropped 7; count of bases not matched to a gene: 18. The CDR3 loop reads CATLQYGTGKGQPQHF. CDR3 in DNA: TGCGCCACCCTCCAATATGGGACAGGAAAAGGACAGCCCCAGCATTTT.

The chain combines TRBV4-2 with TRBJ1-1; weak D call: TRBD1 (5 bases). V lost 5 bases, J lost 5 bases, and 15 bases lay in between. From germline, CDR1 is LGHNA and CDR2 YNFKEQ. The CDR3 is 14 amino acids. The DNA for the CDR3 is TGTGCCAGCAGCACTCAGGGAGGGGCGACTGAAGCTTTCTTT. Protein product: CASSTQGGATEAFF.

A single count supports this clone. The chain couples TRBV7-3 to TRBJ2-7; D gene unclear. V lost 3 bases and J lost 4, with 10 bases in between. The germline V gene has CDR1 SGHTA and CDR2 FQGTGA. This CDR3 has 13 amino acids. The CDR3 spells CASSLSQAYEQYF. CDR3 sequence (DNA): TGTGCCAGCAGCTTGAGTCAGGCGTACGAGCAGTACTTC.

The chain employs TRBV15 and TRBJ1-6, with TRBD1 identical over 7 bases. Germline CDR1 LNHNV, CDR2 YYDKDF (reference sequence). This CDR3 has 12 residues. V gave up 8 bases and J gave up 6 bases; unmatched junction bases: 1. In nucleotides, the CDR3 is TGTGCCACCGGGACAGCTAATTCACCCCTCCACTTT. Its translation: CATGTANSPLHF.